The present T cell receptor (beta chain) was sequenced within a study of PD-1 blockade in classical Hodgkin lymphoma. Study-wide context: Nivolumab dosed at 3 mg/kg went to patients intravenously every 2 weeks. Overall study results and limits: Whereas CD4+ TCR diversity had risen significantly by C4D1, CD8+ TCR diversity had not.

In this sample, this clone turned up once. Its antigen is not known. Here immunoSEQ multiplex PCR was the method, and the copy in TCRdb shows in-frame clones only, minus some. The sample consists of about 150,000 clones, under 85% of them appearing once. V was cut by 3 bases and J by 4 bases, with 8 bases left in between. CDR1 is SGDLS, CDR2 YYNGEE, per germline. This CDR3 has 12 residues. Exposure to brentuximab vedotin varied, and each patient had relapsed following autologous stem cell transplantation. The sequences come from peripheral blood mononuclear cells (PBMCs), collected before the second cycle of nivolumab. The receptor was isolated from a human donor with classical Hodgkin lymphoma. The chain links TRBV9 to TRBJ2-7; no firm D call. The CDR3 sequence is CASSEDDYEQYF. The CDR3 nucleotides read TGTGCCAGCAGCGAGGACGATTACGAGCAGTACTTC.